What follows describes a single T cell receptor (beta chain). These data belong to a study of OX40 agonist ivuxolimab in advanced cancers. CDR1 is SEHNR and CDR2 is FQNEAQ in the germline V gene (reference sequence). The CDR3 is 13 amino acids. The ends lost 2 bases at V and 3 bases at J; junction bases unmatched: 1. Sequencing used immunoSEQ multiplex PCR; TCRdb keeps in-frame clones, though not all of them. The data show about 19,000 clones, 70% to 90% seen once. The chain is built from TRBV7-9 and TRBJ2-7; 7 bases match TRBD2. This receptor was obtained from an adult with an advanced solid tumor such as melanoma, head and neck, liver or kidney cancer. This specimen consisted of CD4+ or CD8+ T cells sorted from blood, obtained in a trial of the OX40 agonist ivuxolimab. The CDR3: CASSLLAGYEQYF. CDR3 in DNA: TGTGCCAGCAGCTTATTAGCGGGCTACGAGCAGTACTTC.